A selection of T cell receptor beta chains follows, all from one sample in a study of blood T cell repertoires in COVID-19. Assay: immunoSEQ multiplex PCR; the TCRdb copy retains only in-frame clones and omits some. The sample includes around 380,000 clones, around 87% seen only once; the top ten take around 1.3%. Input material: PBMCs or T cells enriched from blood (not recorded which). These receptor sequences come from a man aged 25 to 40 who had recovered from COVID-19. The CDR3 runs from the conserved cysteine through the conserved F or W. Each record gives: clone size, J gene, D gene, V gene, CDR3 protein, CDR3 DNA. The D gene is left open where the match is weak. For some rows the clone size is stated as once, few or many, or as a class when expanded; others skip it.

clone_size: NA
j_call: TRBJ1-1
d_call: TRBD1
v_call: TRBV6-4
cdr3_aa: CASRGQGRNTEAFF
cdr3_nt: TGTGCCAGCAGAGGACAGGGGCGGAACACTGAAGCTTTCTTT

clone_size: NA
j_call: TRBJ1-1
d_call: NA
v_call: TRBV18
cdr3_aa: CASSPFGENTEAFF
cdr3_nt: TGTGCCAGCTCACCCTTCGGGGAGAACACTGAAGCTTTCTTT

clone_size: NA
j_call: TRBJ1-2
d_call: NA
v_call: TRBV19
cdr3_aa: CASTRALGENYGYTF
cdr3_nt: TGTGCCAGTACCAGGGCCCTAGGGGAAAACTATGGCTACACCTTC

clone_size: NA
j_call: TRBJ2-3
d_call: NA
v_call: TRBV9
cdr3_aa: CASSVGGARTDTQYF
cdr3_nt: TGTGCCAGCAGCGTAGGCGGGGCGAGGACAGATACGCAGTATTTT

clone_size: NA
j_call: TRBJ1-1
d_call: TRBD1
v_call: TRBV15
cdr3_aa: CATSRDQGQTKAFF
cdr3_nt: TGTGCCACCAGCAGAGATCAGGGACAGACAAAAGCTTTCTTT

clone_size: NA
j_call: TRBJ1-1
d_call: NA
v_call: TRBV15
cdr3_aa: CATSRGPVNTEAFF
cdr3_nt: TGTGCCACCAGCAGAGGTCCAGTGAACACTGAAGCTTTCTTT

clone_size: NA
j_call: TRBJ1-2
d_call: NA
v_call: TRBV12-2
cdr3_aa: CAALRVVSPFYGYTF
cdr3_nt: TGTGCAGCTCTCAGGGTTGTCTCCCCTTTCTATGGCTACACCTTC

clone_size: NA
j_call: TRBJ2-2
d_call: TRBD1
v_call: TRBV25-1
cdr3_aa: CASSSPPGQGWSGELFF
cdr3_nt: TGTGCCAGCAGTTCTCCTCCGGGACAGGGATGGTCCGGGGAGCTGTTTTTT

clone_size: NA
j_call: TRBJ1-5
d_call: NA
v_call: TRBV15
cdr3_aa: CATSSDSSQPQHF
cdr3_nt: TGTGCCACCAGCAGCGACAGCTCTCAGCCCCAGCATTTT

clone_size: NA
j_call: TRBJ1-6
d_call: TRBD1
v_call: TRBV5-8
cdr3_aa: CASSSGQLRSPLHF
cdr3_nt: TGTGCCAGCAGCTCGGGACAGTTGAGGTCACCCCTCCACTTT

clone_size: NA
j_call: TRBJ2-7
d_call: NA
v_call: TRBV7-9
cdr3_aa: CASGDPTGAEQYF
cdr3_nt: TGTGCCAGCGGCGATCCGACAGGAGCCGAGCAGTACTTC

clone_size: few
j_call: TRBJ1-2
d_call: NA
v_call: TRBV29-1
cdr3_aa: CSVYREYGYGYTF
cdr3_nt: TGCAGCGTTTACAGGGAATATGGCTATGGCTACACCTTC

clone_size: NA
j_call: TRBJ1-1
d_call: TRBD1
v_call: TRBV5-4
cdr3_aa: CASSQEQGSTEAFF
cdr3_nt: TGTGCCAGCAGCCAAGAACAGGGGTCCACTGAAGCTTTCTTT

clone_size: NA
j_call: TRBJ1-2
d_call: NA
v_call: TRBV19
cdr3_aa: CATSDRSYGYTF
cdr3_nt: TGTGCCACCTCAGACAGAAGCTATGGCTACACCTTC

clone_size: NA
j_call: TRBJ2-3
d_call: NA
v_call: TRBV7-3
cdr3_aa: CASSFTGSPRADTQYF
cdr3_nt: TGTGCCAGCAGCTTCACAGGGTCTCCGAGGGCAGATACGCAGTATTTT

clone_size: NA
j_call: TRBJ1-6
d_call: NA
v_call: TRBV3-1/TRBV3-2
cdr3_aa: CASSEPSRGSYNSPLHF
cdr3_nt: TGTGCCAGCAGTGAACCCTCCCGGGGGTCCTATAATTCACCCCTCCACTTT

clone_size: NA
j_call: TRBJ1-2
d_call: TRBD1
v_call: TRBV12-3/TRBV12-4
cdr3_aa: CASSPRTGDGYTF
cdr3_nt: TGTGCCAGCAGTCCCCGGACAGGGGACGGCTACACCTTC

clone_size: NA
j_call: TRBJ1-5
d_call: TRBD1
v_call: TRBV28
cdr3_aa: CASSLGQISNQPQHF
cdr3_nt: TGTGCCAGCAGTTTGGGACAGATTAGCAATCAGCCCCAGCATTTT

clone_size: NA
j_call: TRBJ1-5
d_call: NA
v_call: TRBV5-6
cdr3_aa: CASSLVGGQPQHF
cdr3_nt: TGTGCCAGCAGCTTGGTGGGAGGGCAGCCCCAGCATTTT

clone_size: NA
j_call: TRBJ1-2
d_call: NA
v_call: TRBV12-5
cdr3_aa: CASGPEGLYGYTF
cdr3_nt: TGTGCTAGTGGCCCCGAGGGCCTCTATGGCTACACCTTC

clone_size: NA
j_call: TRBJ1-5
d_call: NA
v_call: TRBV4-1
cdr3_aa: CASSQGPDSNQPQHF
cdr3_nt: TGCGCCAGCAGCCAAGGGCCAGATAGCAATCAGCCCCAGCATTTT

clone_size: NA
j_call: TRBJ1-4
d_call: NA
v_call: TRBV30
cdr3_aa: CAWTGGEKLFF
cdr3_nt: TGTGCCTGGACAGGAGGTGAAAAACTGTTTTTT

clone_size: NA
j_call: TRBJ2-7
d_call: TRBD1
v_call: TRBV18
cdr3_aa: CASSPGQGAIYEQYF
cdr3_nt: TGTGCCAGCTCACCAGGGCAGGGGGCTATCTACGAGCAGTACTTC

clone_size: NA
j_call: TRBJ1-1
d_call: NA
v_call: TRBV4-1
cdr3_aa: CASSHLSRGSTEAFF
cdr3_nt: TGCGCCAGCAGCCATTTGTCTAGGGGATCCACTGAAGCTTTCTTT

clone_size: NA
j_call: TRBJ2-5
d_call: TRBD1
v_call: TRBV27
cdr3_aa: CASRGTGLGRGWETQYF
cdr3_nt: TGTGCCAGCAGAGGGACAGGGTTGGGGCGGGGCTGGGAGACCCAGTACTTC

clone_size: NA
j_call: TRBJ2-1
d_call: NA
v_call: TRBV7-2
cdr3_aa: CASSFSGNSYNEQFF
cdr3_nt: TGTGCCAGCAGCTTTTCGGGGAACTCCTACAATGAGCAGTTCTTC

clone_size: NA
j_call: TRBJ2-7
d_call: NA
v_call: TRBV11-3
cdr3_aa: CASSTRTGVVAGGPYEQYF
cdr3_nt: TGTGCCAGCAGCACCCGGACAGGGGTGGTTGCGGGGGGGCCATACGAGCAGTACTTC

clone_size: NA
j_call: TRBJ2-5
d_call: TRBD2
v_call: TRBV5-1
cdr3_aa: CASSWGLAEQETQYF
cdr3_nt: TGCGCCAGCAGCTGGGGACTAGCGGAACAAGAGACCCAGTACTTC

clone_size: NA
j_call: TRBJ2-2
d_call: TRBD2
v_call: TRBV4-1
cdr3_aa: CASTIRAGVGGELFF
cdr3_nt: TGCGCCAGCACCATACGAGCGGGGGTCGGTGGGGAGCTGTTTTTT

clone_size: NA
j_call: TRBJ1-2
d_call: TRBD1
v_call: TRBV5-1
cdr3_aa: CASSSKPGTDRVIGYTF
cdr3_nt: TGCGCCAGCAGCTCGAAACCGGGGACCGACAGGGTAATCGGCTACACCTTC

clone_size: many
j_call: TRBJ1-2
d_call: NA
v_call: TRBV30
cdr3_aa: CAWSAGTGGYTF
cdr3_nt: TGTGCCTGGAGCGCCGGGACTGGTGGCTACACCTTC

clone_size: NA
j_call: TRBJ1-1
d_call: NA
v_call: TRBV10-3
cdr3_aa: CAISETVTEAFF
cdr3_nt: TGTGCCATCAGTGAGACAGTCACTGAAGCTTTCTTT

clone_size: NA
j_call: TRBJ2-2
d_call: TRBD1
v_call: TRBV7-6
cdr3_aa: CASSLGGRDREKELFF
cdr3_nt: TGTGCCAGCAGCTTAGGCGGTCGGGACAGGGAGAAGGAGCTGTTTTTT

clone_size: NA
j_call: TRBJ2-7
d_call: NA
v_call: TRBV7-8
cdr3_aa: CASSFTYYEQYF
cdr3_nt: TGTGCCAGCAGTTTTACTTACTACGAGCAGTACTTC

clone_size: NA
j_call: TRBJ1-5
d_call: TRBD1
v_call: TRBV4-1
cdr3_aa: CASSQDPGQYSNQPQHF
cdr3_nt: TGCGCCAGCAGCCAAGATCCGGGACAGTATAGCAATCAGCCCCAGCATTTT

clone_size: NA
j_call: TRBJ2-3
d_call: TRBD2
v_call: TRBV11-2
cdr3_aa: CASSPLGLAGGRDTQYF
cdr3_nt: TGTGCCAGCAGCCCGTTAGGGCTAGCGGGGGGGCGGGATACGCAGTATTTT

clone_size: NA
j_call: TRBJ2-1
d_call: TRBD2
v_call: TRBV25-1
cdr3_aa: CASSPTSGGVNEQFF
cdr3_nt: TGTGCCAGCAGTCCGACTAGCGGGGGCGTGAATGAGCAGTTCTTC

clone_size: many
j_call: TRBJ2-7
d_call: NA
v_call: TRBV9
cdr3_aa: CASSTDTSYEQYF
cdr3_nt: TGTGCCAGCAGCACCGACACGAGCTACGAGCAGTACTTC

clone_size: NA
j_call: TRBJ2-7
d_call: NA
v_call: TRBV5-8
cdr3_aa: CASSLDWGRGNYEQYF
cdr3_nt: TGTGCCAGCAGCTTGGACTGGGGCAGGGGAAACTACGAGCAGTACTTC

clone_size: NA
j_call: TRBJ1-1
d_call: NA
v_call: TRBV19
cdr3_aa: CASSMGGHQAFF
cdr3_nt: TGTGCCAGTAGTATGGGGGGGCACCAAGCTTTCTTT

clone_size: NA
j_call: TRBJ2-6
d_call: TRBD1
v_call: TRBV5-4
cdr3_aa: CASSRQTGTSGANVLTF
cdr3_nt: TGTGCCAGCAGCAGGCAGACAGGGACCTCTGGGGCCAACGTCCTGACTTTC

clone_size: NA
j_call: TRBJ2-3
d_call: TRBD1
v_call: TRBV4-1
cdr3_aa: CASSQLVGGTQYF
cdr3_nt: TGCGCCAGCAGCCAACTTGTAGGGGGCACGCAGTATTTT

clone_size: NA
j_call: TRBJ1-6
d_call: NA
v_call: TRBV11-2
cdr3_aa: CASSLLDTRNSPLHF
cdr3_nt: TGTGCCAGCAGCTTATTGGACACCAGAAATTCACCCCTCCACTTT

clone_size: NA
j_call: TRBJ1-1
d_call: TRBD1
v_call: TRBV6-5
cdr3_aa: CASRGDRAAEAFF
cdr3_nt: TGTGCCAGCAGGGGGGACAGGGCGGCTGAAGCTTTCTTT

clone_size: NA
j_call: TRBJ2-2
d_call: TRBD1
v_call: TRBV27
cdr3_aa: CASSSEKGAWVNTGELFF
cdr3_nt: TGTGCCAGCAGTTCGGAAAAGGGGGCATGGGTGAACACCGGGGAGCTGTTTTTT

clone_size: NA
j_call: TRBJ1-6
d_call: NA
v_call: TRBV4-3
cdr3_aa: CASSQDRLGDNSPLHF
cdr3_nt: TGCGCCAGCAGCCAAGATCGTCTAGGGGATAATTCACCCCTCCACTTT

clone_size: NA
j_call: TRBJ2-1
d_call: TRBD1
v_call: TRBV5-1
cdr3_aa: CASSPRTGVGEQFF
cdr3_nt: TGCGCCAGCAGCCCACGGACAGGGGTCGGTGAGCAGTTCTTC

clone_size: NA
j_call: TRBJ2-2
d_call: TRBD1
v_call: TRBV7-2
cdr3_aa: CASSPSRGRAGELFF
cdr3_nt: TGTGCCAGCAGCCCGTCGAGGGGGCGGGCCGGGGAGCTGTTTTTT

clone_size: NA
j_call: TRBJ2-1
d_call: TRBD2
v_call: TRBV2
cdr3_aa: CASSESLAGGHYNEQFF
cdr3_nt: TGTGCCAGCAGTGAATCTCTAGCGGGGGGCCATTACAATGAGCAGTTCTTC

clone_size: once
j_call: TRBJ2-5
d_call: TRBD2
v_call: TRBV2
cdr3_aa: CASMAGLGGVFAQYF
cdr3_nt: TGTGCCAGCATGGCGGGACTAGGAGGGGTGTTCGCCCAGTACTTC